A single sample gave rise to the 19 T cell receptor beta chains below, sequenced in a study of T cell repertoires in cytomegalovirus infection. What these receptors recognize is not known. Via MiXCR, TCRdb re-called the reads, giving one row per CDR3 protein. This table has a few hundred thousand distinct CDR3 sequences, around 40% appearing once. Sequencing was performed on cultured PBMCs, taken from culture after CMV antigen stimulation. Receptors originate from a human donor in good health (CMV status not recorded). Some clones in this sample may be carry-over from other donors' samples.

The table lists this clonotype with a few counts. The chain is built from TRBV9 and TRBJ2-1, with D maybe TRBD2 (6 bases). CDR3 length equals 15 residues. V dropped 0 bases and J dropped 8 bases, with 15 bases sitting between them. Germline V gene data show CDR1 as SGDLS and CDR2 as YYNGEE. The CDR3 nucleotides read TGTGCCAGCAGCGTAGGGGAGGCGCTGGGCTATGAGCAGTTCTTC. Residues: CASSVGEALGYEQFF.

This clonotype was seen a handful of times. This chain uses TRBV19 with TRBJ1-2; 10 nucleotides line up with TRBD1. The J segment lost 7 bases and the V segment lost 5 bases, leaving 4 bases of the junction unmatched. The CDR3 totals 13 residues. Germline V gives CDR1 LNHDA, CDR2 SQIVND (reference sequence). The CDR3 nucleotides are TGTGCCAGTAGTTGGGGACAGGGGACTGGCTACACCTTC. As protein: CASSWGQGTGYTF. The variable domain in full, completed from reference TRBV19 and TRBJ1-2, reads DGGITQSPKYLFRKEGQNVTLSCEQNLNHDAMYWYRQDPGQGLRLIYYSQIVNDFQKGDIAEGYSVSREKKESFPLTVTSAQKNPTAFYLCASSWGQGTGYTFGSGTRLTVV.

CDR3 sequence reads: CASKRGPVQPQHF. The DNA of the CDR3 is TGTGCCAGTAAGAGGGGGCCGGTTCAGCCCCAGCATTTT. The V call is TRBV19, the J call TRBJ1-5; 7 nucleotides align to TRBD1. CDR1 and CDR2 from the germline V gene are LNHDA and SQIVND (reference sequence). V trimming: 7 bases; J trimming: 6 bases; junction bases outside the gene matches: 6. The CDR3 runs to 13 residues. The entire variable domain, with the rest obtained from reference TRBV19 and TRBJ1-5, is as follows: DGGITQSPKYLFRKEGQNVTLSCEQNLNHDAMYWYRQDPGQGLRLIYYSQIVNDFQKGDIAEGYSVSREKKESFPLTVTSAQKNPTAFYLCASKRGPVQPQHFGDGTRLSIL.

A few counts support this clonotype. The V call is TRBV6-1, the J call TRBJ1-2; D is unresolved. Trimming stripped 1 base from V and 2 bases from J, with 8 bases between. Germline CDR1 and CDR2: MNHNS and SASEGT. This CDR3 has 14 amino acids. The CDR3 coding sequence is TGTGCCAGCAGTGAAGGGGCAGAAAACTATGGCTACACCTTC. Its translation: CASSEGAENYGYTF.

This clonotype was recorded a few times. The gene calls are TRBV4-3 and TRBJ2-7, with D perhaps matching TRBD2 (6 bases). CDR3 length: 15 amino acids. Germline CDR1 LGHNA, CDR2 YSLEER. V was clipped by 1 base and J by 3 bases, with 13 bases between them. The DNA for the CDR3 is TGCGCCAGCAGCCAAGGGCCTCTGGAGGGCTACGAGCAGTACTTC. Translating it yields CASSQGPLEGYEQYF.

This clonotype was observed a handful of times. The chain couples TRBV7-2 to TRBJ2-5; 9 bases line up with TRBD2. The V gene end was trimmed by 2 bases and the J gene end by 5 bases; junction bases not matched to a gene: 15. Germline lookup yields CDR1 SGHTA and CDR2 FQGNSA. The CDR3 runs 18 residues. CDR3 loop: CASSLKFGAGGHQETQYF. The CDR3 DNA is TGTGCCAGCAGCTTAAAGTTCGGGGCGGGGGGGCATCAGGAGACCCAGTACTTC.

The rearrangement joins TRBV6-8 to TRBJ1-5, with 10 bases matching TRBD1. CDR3 length: 15 amino acids. The trim removed 5 bases at V and 7 bases at J, leaving 8 bases unmatched. CDR1 is MNHGY and CDR2 is SAAAGT in the germline V gene. CDR3 DNA sequence: TGTGCCAGCAGTGGGACCGGGACAGGGGACCAGCCCCAGCATTTT. Translating gives CASSGTGTGDQPQHF.

The rearrangement joins TRBV6-2 or TRBV6-3 to TRBJ2-1; 8 bases are a match to TRBD2. The trim removed 6 bases at V and 6 bases at J, leaving 16 bases unmatched. Germline loops: CDR1 MNHEY, CDR2 SVGEGT. The CDR3 consists of 17 residues. The CDR3 DNA is TGTGCCAGCAGACCCATTTTCCAAGGAAGCGGGGGCAATGAGCAGTTCTTC. Translated, it gives CASRPIFQGSGGNEQFF.

The chain employs TRBV6-2 or TRBV6-3 and TRBJ2-7; D remains unclear. CDR1 MNHEY and CDR2 SVGEGT come from the germline V gene. The V and J ends lost 2 bases and 5 bases respectively, with 10 bases between them. The CDR3 contains 13 residues. The CDR3 loop is CASSYPPPNEQYF. The DNA of the CDR3 is TGTGCCAGCAGTTACCCGCCTCCAAACGAGCAGTACTTC.

V and J are TRBV7-2 and TRBJ2-2; 7 bases align to TRBD1. The CDR3 consists of 16 residues. V lost 4 bases, J lost 0 bases, and 5 bases stayed unmatched. CDR1 is SGHTA, CDR2 FQGNSA, per germline. CDR3 region: CASSSQGPANTGELFF. Written as DNA, the CDR3 is TGTGCCAGCAGCTCACAGGGGCCCGCGAACACCGGGGAGCTGTTTTTT. Together with reference TRBV7-2 and TRBJ2-2, the CDR3 gives the full variable domain: GAGVSQSPSNKVTEKGKDVELRCDPISGHTALYWYRQSLGQGLEFLIYFQGNSAPDKSGLPSDRFSAERTGGSVSTLTIQRTQQEDSAVYLCASSSQGPANTGELFFGEGSRLTVL.

This chain links TRBV4-1 with TRBJ2-4; 9 bases are shared with TRBD2. With V trimmed by 3 bases and J by 8 bases, 5 bases remained unmatched. Germline values: CDR1 MGHRA, CDR2 YSYEKL. The CDR3 loop spans 14 amino acids. The CDR3, as DNA: TGCGCCAGCAGCCAGCGGGGGGGCCGCGACATTCAGTACTTC. This translates into CASSQRGGRDIQYF.

The rearrangement links TRBV27 to TRBJ2-5; no clear D. The CDR3 covers 11 residues. The germline gives CDR1 MNHEY, CDR2 SMNVEV (reference sequence). V was pared by 6 bases and J by 6 bases, with 8 bases between. The CDR3 DNA reads TGTGCCAGCAGGGTCGGTAAGACCCAGTACTTC. This gives the protein CASRVGKTQYF.

The chain joins TRBV18 to TRBJ2-7, with D possibly being TRBD2 (6 bases). V shed 0 bases and J shed 0 bases, with 12 bases lying between them. CDR1 is KGHSH, CDR2 LQKENI, per germline. This CDR3 spans 16 amino acids. CDR3 nucleotides: TGTGCCAGCTCACCACCGGTAGGACTAAACTCCTACGAGCAGTACTTC. It codes for CASSPPVGLNSYEQYF.

This clonotype showed up just a few times. The rearrangement uses TRBV5-1 and TRBJ2-7; 16 bases line up with TRBD2. The CDR3 extends over 16 amino acids. The germline V gene encodes CDR1 SGHRS and CDR2 YFSETQ. Trimming removed 4 bases from V and 3 bases from J; junction bases left unmatched: 4. The CDR3 sequence: CASSVGLAGGDYEQYF. The CDR3 DNA is TGCGCCAGCAGCGTGGGACTAGCGGGAGGGGACTACGAGCAGTACTTC.

This clonotype showed up just once. The J gene is TRBJ1-2, the V gene TRBV5-6, with unresolved D. The V and J ends lost 4 bases and 5 bases respectively, with 12 bases between them. The V gene's germline CDR1 is SGHDT and CDR2 YYEEEE. The CDR3 is 13 amino acids. The CDR3 loop reads CASSTGRLYGYTF. CDR3 sequence (DNA): TGTGCCAGCAGCACTGGACGGCTGTATGGCTACACCTTC. The full variable domain, with the rest looked up from reference TRBV5-6 and TRBJ1-2, is DAGVTQSPTHLIKTRGQQVTLRCSPKSGHDTVSWYQQALGQGPQFIFQYYEEEERQRGNFPDRFSGHQFPNYSSELNVNALLLGDSALYLCASSTGRLYGYTFGSGTRLTVV.

This clonotype was found a few times. The rearrangement joins TRBV6-2 or TRBV6-3 to TRBJ2-7; D is possibly TRBD1 (7 bases). V was cut by 6 bases and J by 5 bases, with 20 bases left in between. This CDR3 comprises 15 residues. Germline CDR1 reads MNHEY; CDR2 reads SVGEGT. CDR3 in amino acids: CASSRGDIRSNEQYF. The CDR3 bases are TGTGCCAGCAGCAGGGGGGACATACGGTCCAACGAGCAGTACTTC.

The chain recombines TRBV4-3 with TRBJ2-5, with TRBD2 as a possible D gene (5 bases). Germline V gene sequence: CDR1 LGHNA, CDR2 YSLEER. The CDR3 extends over 16 amino acids. The germline V and J ends were trimmed by 0 bases and 5 bases, with 16 bases remaining between them. The CDR3 sequence is CASSQDLAMSPETQYF. The CDR3 DNA is TGCGCCAGCAGCCAAGATCTAGCCATGTCCCCGGAGACCCAGTACTTC.

The chain uses TRBV20-1 and TRBJ2-3, with 10 positions matching TRBD1. The CDR3 covers 15 residues. Germline CDR1 DFQATT, CDR2 SNEGSKA (reference sequence). The CDR3 sequence is CSVGRDRGRTDTQYF. DNA of the CDR3: TGCAGCGTCGGCAGGGACAGGGGCCGCACAGATACGCAGTATTTT.

The rearrangement links TRBV4-3 to TRBJ2-7; D tentatively reads TRBD1 or TRBD2 (6 bases each). This CDR3 region has 14 residues. CDR1 and CDR2 from the germline V gene are LGHNA and YSLEER. Trimming cost V 3 bases and J 3 bases, with 12 bases left between them. The CDR3 nucleotides read TGCGCCAGCAGCCAGGAGGGGGATGGCTACGAGCAGTACTTC. Protein: CASSQEGDGYEQYF.